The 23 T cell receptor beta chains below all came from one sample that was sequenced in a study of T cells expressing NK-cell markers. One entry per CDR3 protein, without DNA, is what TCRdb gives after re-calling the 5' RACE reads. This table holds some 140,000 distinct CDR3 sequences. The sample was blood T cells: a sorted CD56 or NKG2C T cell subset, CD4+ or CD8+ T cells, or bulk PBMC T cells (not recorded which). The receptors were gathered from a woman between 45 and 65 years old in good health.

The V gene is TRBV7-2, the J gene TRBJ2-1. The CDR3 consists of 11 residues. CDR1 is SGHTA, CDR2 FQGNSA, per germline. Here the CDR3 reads CASSLFAEQFF.

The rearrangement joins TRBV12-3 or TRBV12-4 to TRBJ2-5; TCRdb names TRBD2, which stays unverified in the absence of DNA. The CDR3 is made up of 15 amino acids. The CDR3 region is CASRAILAPQETQYF.

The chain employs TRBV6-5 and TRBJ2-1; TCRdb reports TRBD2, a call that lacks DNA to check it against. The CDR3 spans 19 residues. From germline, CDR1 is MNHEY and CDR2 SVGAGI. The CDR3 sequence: CASSYSGGQVAGVDNEQFF.

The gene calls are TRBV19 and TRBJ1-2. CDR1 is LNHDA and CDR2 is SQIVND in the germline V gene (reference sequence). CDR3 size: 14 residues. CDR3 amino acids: CASSPVENLYGYTF. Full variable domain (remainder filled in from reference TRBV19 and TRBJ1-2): DGGITQSPKYLFRKEGQNVTLSCEQNLNHDAMYWYRQDPGQGLRLIYYSQIVNDFQKGDIAEGYSVSREKKESFPLTVTSAQKNPTAFYLCASSPVENLYGYTFGSGTRLTVV.

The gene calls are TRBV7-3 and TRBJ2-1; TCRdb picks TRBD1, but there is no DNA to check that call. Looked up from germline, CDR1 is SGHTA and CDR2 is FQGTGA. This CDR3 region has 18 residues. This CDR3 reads CASSLTGVRQGRNNEQFF.

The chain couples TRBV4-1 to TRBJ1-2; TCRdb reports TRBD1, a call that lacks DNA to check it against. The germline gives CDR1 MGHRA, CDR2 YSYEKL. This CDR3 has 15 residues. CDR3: CASSQTQGWVYGYTF.

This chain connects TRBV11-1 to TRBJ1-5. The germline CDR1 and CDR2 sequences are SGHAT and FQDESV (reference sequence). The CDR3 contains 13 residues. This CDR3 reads CASSPQPNQPQHF. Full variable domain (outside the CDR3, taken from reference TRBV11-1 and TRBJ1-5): EAEVAQSPRYKITEKSQAVAFWCDPISGHATLYWYRQILGQGPELLVQFQDESVVDDSQLPKDRFSAERLKGVDSTLKIQPAELGDSAMYLCASSPQPNQPQHFGDGTRLSIL.

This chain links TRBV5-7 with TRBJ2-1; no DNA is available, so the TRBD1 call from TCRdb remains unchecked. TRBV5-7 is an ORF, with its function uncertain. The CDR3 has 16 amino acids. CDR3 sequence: CASSIPGLGPYNEQFF.

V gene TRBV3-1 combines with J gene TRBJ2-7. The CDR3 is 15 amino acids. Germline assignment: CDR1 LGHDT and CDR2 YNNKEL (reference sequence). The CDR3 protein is CASSQVAGGTYEQYF.

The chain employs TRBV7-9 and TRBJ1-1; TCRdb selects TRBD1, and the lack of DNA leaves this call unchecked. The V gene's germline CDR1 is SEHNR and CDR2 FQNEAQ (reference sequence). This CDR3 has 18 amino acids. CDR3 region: CASSIVPGQGNADTEAFF.

The CDR3 here is CASSPSGTTNTEAFF. The genes are TRBV5-5 and TRBJ1-1; TCRdb reports TRBD1, a call that lacks DNA to check it against. Germline CDR1 and CDR2: SGHKS and YYEKEE (reference sequence). This CDR3 has 15 amino acids.

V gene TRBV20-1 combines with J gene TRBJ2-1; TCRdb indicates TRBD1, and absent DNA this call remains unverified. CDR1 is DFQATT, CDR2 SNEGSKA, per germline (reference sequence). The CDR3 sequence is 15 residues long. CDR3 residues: CSAREVTGAYNEQFF.

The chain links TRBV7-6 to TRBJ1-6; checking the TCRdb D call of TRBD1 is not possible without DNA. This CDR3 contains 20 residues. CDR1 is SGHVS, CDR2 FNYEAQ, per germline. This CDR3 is CASSLASPITGTGWESPLHF.

The CDR3 here is CSVPGDSVVYEQYF. This chain uses TRBV29-1 with TRBJ2-7; as DNA is missing, the TRBD1 call by TCRdb cannot be tested. CDR1 is SQVTM and CDR2 is ANQGSEA in the germline V gene. The CDR3 covers 14 residues.

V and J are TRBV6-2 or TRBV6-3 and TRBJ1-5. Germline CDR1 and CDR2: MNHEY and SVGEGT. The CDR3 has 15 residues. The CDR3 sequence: CASRKENYSNQPQHF.

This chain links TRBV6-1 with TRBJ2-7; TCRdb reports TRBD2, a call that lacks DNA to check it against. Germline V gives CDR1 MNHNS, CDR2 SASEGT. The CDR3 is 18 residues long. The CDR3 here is CASSLRTGREGTSYEQYF.

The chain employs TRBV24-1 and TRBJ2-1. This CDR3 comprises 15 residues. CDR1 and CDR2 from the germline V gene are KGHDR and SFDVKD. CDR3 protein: CATSEMGDSYNEQFF.

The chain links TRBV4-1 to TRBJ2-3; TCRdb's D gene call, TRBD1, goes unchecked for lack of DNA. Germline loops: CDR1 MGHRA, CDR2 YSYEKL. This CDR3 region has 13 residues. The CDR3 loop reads CASSQPGEDTQYF.

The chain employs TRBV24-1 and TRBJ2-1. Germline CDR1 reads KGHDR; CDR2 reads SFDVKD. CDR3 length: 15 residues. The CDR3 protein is CATSDLTAAENEQFF.

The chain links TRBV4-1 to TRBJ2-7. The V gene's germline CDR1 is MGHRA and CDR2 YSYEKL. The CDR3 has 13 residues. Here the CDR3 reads CASSQDGHYEQYF.

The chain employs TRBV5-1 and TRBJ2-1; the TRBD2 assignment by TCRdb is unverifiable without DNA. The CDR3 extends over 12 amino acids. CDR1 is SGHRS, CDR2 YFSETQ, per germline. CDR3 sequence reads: CASQAGGHEQFF. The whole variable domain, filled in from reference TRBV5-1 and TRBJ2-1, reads KAGVTQTPRYLIKTRGQQVTLSCSPISGHRSVSWYQQTPGQGLQFLFEYFSETQRNKGNFPGRFSGRQFSNSRSEMNVSTLELGDSALYLCASQAGGHEQFFGPGTRLTVL.

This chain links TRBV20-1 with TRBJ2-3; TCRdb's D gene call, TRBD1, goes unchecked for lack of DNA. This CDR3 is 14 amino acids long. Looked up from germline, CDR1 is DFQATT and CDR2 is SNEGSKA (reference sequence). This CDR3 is CSARLGQSTDTQYF.

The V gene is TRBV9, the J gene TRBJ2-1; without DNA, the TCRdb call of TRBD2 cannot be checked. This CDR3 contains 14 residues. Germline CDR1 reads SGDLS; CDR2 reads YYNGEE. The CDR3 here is CASSDGTSYNEQFF.